The 31 T cell receptor beta chains below all came from one sample that was sequenced in a study of blood T cell repertoires in COVID-19. Produced via immunoSEQ multiplex PCR; TCRdb's table is partial and in-frame only. Counted here are a few hundred thousand clones, roughly 84% occurring once; the ten biggest clones make up 1%. Sequences were obtained from peripheral blood. The source is a man in his forties or fifties with active or convalescent COVID-19.

The gene calls are TRBV3-1 (or the pseudogene TRBV3-2) and TRBJ2-1; D perhaps matches TRBD2 (6 bases). The CDR3 is 15 amino acids. In germline, CDR1 is LGHDT, CDR2 YNNKEL (reference sequence). V dropped 0 bases and J dropped 12 bases, with 18 bases sitting between them. CDR3 protein: CASSQDKTGDRRQFF. Written as DNA, the CDR3 is TGTGCCAGCAGCCAAGATAAGACGGGGGACCGGCGGCAGTTCTTC.

This chain connects TRBV27 to TRBJ2-1; the D is unclear. This CDR3 comprises 15 residues. CDR1 is MNHEY, CDR2 SMNVEV, per germline (reference sequence). Trimming removed 5 bases from V and 3 bases from J, with 14 bases in between. Here the CDR3 DNA reads TGTGCCAGCAGTATCCGCCGGTCGAACTACAATGAGCAGTTCTTC. Translating it yields CASSIRRSNYNEQFF.

The rearrangement links TRBV5-1 to TRBJ1-2; 9 positions agree with TRBD1. CDR1 is SGHRS, CDR2 YFSETQ, per germline. This CDR3 is built from 17 residues. The ends lost 4 bases at V and 8 bases at J; junction bases unmatched: 18. The CDR3 here is CASSRGTGQGPRDGYTF. The CDR3 DNA sequence: TGCGCCAGCAGCCGCGGTACAGGACAGGGGCCCCGGGACGGCTACACCTTC.

The chain employs TRBV18 and TRBJ2-5; D unclear. The CDR3 contains 15 residues. The germline V gene encodes CDR1 KGHSH and CDR2 LQKENI. Trimming shortened V by 3 bases and J by 1 base, and 12 bases separated the two germline ends. CDR3 DNA sequence: TGTGCCAGCTCACCCTCTTTGACAAGCCAAGAGACCCAGTACTTC. Residues: CASSPSLTSQETQYF.

The V and J genes are TRBV5-1 and TRBJ1-2, with TRBD1 matching 8 bases. CDR1 SGHRS and CDR2 YFSETQ come from the germline V gene. The CDR3 contains 14 residues. V trimming: 4 bases; J trimming: 4 bases; junction bases outside the gene matches: 6. This CDR3 reads CASSQDREGYGYTF. DNA of the CDR3: TGCGCCAGCAGCCAGGACAGGGAGGGCTATGGCTACACCTTC. Supplemented by reference TRBV5-1 and TRBJ1-2, the full variable domain reads KAGVTQTPRYLIKTRGQQVTLSCSPISGHRSVSWYQQTPGQGLQFLFEYFSETQRNKGNFPGRFSGRQFSNSRSEMNVSTLELGDSALYLCASSQDREGYGYTFGSGTRLTVV.

This clone was seen a single time. The genes are TRBV19 and TRBJ1-4, with 8 bases identical to TRBD1. The CDR3 has 15 amino acids. V dropped 7 bases and J dropped 6; count of bases not matched to a gene: 10. The germline V gene encodes CDR1 LNHDA and CDR2 SQIVND (reference sequence). The chain's CDR3 is CASTDRGTSYEKLFF. DNA for the CDR3: TGTGCCAGTACTGACAGGGGCACATCCTATGAAAAACTGTTTTTT.

This clone has a handful of counts. The chain carries TRBV9 and TRBJ1-3; D perhaps matches TRBD1 (6 bases). Per the germline V gene, CDR1 is SGDLS and CDR2 is YYNGEE. V gave up 2 bases and J gave up 0 bases, with 15 bases separating them. The CDR3 is 17 residues long. Here the CDR3 reads CASSVGANRDSGNTIYF. The CDR3, as DNA: TGTGCCAGCAGCGTGGGGGCGAACAGAGACTCTGGAAACACCATATATTTT.

The chain carries TRBV29-1 and TRBJ2-2; 8 positions agree with TRBD2. Trimming took 5 bases from V and 0 from J; bases not matched to a gene: 8. The germline CDR1 and CDR2 sequences are SQVTM and ANQGSEA. This CDR3 is built from 16 residues. CDR3 coding DNA: TGCAGCGTTTCCCCGGGGGGGCCTCCGAACACCGGGGAGCTGTTTTTT. The encoded protein is CSVSPGGPPNTGELFF.

This chain links TRBV5-1 with TRBJ1-2; weak D call: TRBD1 (5 bases). The germline gives CDR1 SGHRS, CDR2 YFSETQ. Trimming removed 0 bases from V and 5 bases from J, with 14 bases in between. The CDR3 consists of 15 residues. The CDR3 DNA reads TGCGCCAGCAGCTTGGGGGCGGGGGTTGATTATGGCTACACCTTC. Translation gives CASSLGAGVDYGYTF.

This chain connects TRBV6-6 to TRBJ1-5; unclear D gene. The germline gives CDR1 MNHNY, CDR2 SVGAGI (reference sequence). Trimming shortened V by 0 bases and J by 7 bases, and 13 bases separated the two germline ends. There are 15 residues in the CDR3. Here the CDR3 DNA reads TGTGCCAGCAGTTACTCGAATGCAGGTCAGCAGCCCCAGCATTTT. Encoded protein: CASSYSNAGQQPQHF.

The gene calls are TRBV4-1 and TRBJ2-1; the D gene is possibly TRBD2 (5 bases). The CDR3 is 14 amino acids. In germline, CDR1 is MGHRA, CDR2 YSYEKL. Trimming left V 10 bases short and J 9 bases short, with 22 bases between. The CDR3 sequence is CATSQLEGRSEQFF. The CDR3 DNA sequence: TGCGCCACCAGTCAATTAGAGGGCCGCTCTGAGCAGTTCTTC.

The V call is TRBV4-3, the J call TRBJ2-3, with TRBD2 as a possible D gene (7 bases). This CDR3 contains 16 residues. V dropped 4 bases and J dropped 2 bases, with 16 bases sitting between them. The germline CDR1 and CDR2 sequences are LGHNA and YSLEER. The CDR3 spells CASSPHRAGATDTQYF. The CDR3 region has the DNA TGCGCCAGCAGCCCTCATCGGGCGGGGGCCACAGATACGCAGTATTTT.

This chain uses TRBV9 with TRBJ2-7; a weak D match, TRBD1 (6 bases). Germline assignment: CDR1 SGDLS and CDR2 YYNGEE. The CDR3 spans 12 residues. V was cut by 3 bases and J by 3 bases, with 7 bases left in between. The CDR3 here is CASSEQGYEQYF. CDR3 nucleotide sequence: TGTGCCAGCAGCGAACAGGGCTACGAGCAGTACTTC. Drawing the rest from reference TRBV9 and TRBJ2-7, the complete variable domain is DSGVTQTPKHLITATGQRVTLRCSPRSGDLSVYWYQQSLDQGLQFLIQYYNGEERAKGNILERFSAQQFPDLHSELNLSSLELGDSALYFCASSEQGYEQYFGPGTRLTVT.

The chain is built from TRBV12-3 or TRBV12-4 and TRBJ1-1; D is possibly TRBD1 (6 bases). Trimming took off 6 bases at V and 8 bases at J, with 10 bases between the two ends. This CDR3 is built from 11 residues. CDR3 loop: CASRFGQEAFF. Written as DNA, the CDR3 is TGTGCCAGCAGATTCGGACAGGAAGCTTTCTTT.

The chain combines TRBV7-2 with TRBJ1-1, with D possibly being TRBD1 (6 bases). The CDR3 is made up of 15 amino acids. Between the trimmed V and J ends, which lost 5 bases and 3 bases, there was a span of 16 bases. CDR1 and CDR2 (germline): SGHTA, FQGNSA. This chain's CDR3 is CASSTWARGYTEAFF. The CDR3 nucleotides are TGTGCCAGCAGCACCTGGGCCAGGGGTTACACTGAAGCTTTCTTT.

This chain links TRBV28 with TRBJ1-5; D uncertain. The ends were cut back, 10 bases at V and 6 bases at J, with 13 bases in the middle. This CDR3 is 12 amino acids long. The germline V gene has CDR1 MDHEN and CDR2 SYDVKM. CDR3 sequence (DNA): TGTGCCATTGGAGGAGGAAGTCAGCCCCAGCATTTT. It specifies CAIGGGSQPQHF.

This clone was seen only once. The chain has TRBV27 and TRBJ1-4, with TRBD1 matching 8 bases. This CDR3 is 17 amino acids long. Germline lookup yields CDR1 MNHEY and CDR2 SMNVEV (reference sequence). After removal of 7 bases from V and 0 bases from J, the junction contained 10 bases not matched to a gene. This CDR3 is CASTRTGGGSTNEKLFF. The DNA for the CDR3 is TGTGCCAGCACAAGAACAGGGGGGGGGTCAACTAATGAAAAACTGTTTTTT.

J is TRBJ1-2 and V is TRBV28, with D tentatively TRBD1 (6 bases). This CDR3 is built from 12 residues. V was trimmed by 6 bases and J by 6 bases, leaving 11 bases between them. Germline CDR1 reads MDHEN; CDR2 reads SYDVKM. The CDR3 nucleotides are TGTGCCAGCAGCTCCGGACAGAATGGCTACACCTTC. Translated: CASSSGQNGYTF.

The sample holds one count of this clone. CDR3 sequence: CASSMQGSYGYTF. DNA of the CDR3: TGTGCCAGCAGCATGCAGGGATCATATGGCTACACCTTC. The chain recombines TRBV5-4 with TRBJ1-2, with a weak D call TRBD1 (5 bases). Deletions cut 4 bases from V and 5 bases from J, with 12 bases between. The CDR3 is 13 amino acids. The germline CDR1 and CDR2 sequences are SGHNT and YYREEE (reference sequence).

The chain joins TRBV4-1 to TRBJ1-2; 7 nucleotides align to TRBD1. After removal of 6 bases from V and 0 bases from J, the junction contained 4 bases not matched to a gene. Germline CDR1 MGHRA, CDR2 YSYEKL. The CDR3 runs to 14 residues. CDR3 nucleotides: TGCGCCAGCAGTAGGGACAGACCTAACTATGGCTACACCTTC. Residues: CASSRDRPNYGYTF.

This chain connects TRBV6-5 to TRBJ2-7; 10 bases agree with TRBD1. With 0 bases clipped from V and 2 bases from J, the junction kept 4 bases outside the gene matches. Germline CDR1 MNHEY, CDR2 SVGAGI. This CDR3 spans 16 amino acids. CDR3 sequence (DNA): TGTGCCAGCAGTTACTCAGGGACAGGGGATACCTACGAGCAGTACTTC. It specifies CASSYSGTGDTYEQYF.

This clone was counted a single time. The CDR3 protein is CASSSDRGWGGYTF. The DNA of the CDR3 is TGTGCCAGCAGCTCGGACAGGGGGTGGGGTGGCTACACCTTC. The chain couples TRBV28 to TRBJ1-2, with TRBD1 identical over 10 bases. Trimming removed 6 bases from V and 7 bases from J; junction bases left unmatched: 8. Germline CDR1 and CDR2: MDHEN and SYDVKM. This CDR3 contains 14 residues.

In DNA, the CDR3 is TGTGCCAGCAGCTTGGGACAGGTTAGCTACGAGCAGTACTTC. Translating gives CASSLGQVSYEQYF. The gene calls are TRBV5-5 and TRBJ2-7; D perhaps matches TRBD1 (6 bases). The CDR3 has 14 residues. V was trimmed by 0 bases and J by 3 bases, leaving 10 bases between them. Per the germline V gene, CDR1 is SGHKS and CDR2 is YYEKEE (reference sequence). Filled out from reference TRBV5-5 and TRBJ2-7, the complete variable domain reads DAGVTQSPTHLIKTRGQQVTLRCSPISGHKSVSWYQQVLGQGPQFIFQYYEKEERGRGNFPDRFSARQFPNYSSELNVNALLLGDSALYLCASSLGQVSYEQYFGPGTRLTVT.

This clone was seen only once. The chain combines TRBV20-1 with TRBJ2-4, with D unresolved. This CDR3 spans 16 amino acids. From germline, CDR1 is DFQATT and CDR2 SNEGSKA (reference sequence). Deletions cut 3 bases from V and 0 bases from J, with 15 bases between. The CDR3 DNA is TGCAGTGCTAGTTCCCTACTACGTATAGCCAAAAACATTCAGTACTTC. The encoded protein is CSASSLLRIAKNIQYF.

This clone was counted once. The chain links TRBV9 to TRBJ2-3, with TRBD1 identical over 8 bases. With 4 bases clipped from V and 2 bases from J, the junction kept 6 bases outside the gene matches. Germline V gene sequence: CDR1 SGDLS, CDR2 YYNGEE. This CDR3 is built from 15 residues. The CDR3 loop is CASSIGQGTTDTQYF. CDR3 coding DNA: TGTGCCAGCAGCATAGGACAGGGAACCACAGATACGCAGTATTTT.

The chain combines TRBV4-3 with TRBJ2-3; 9 bases map to TRBD1. This CDR3 region has 16 residues. Losses at the gene ends were 0 bases for V and 6 bases for J; bases not matched to a gene: 7. Germline CDR1 LGHNA, CDR2 YSLEER. The DNA of the CDR3 is TGCGCCAGCAGCCAAGATCGAACAGGGGGCGCCGATACGCAGTATTTT. It encodes CASSQDRTGGADTQYF.

The chain recombines TRBV4-1 with TRBJ1-2; 7 bases line up with TRBD1. The CDR3 covers 14 residues. Germline trimming cut 4 bases from V and 6 bases from J; bases unmatched to any gene: 8. The germline V gene encodes CDR1 MGHRA and CDR2 YSYEKL. CDR3 bases: TGCGCCAGCAGCCCAGAGTGGACAGGCCATGGCTACACCTTC. This sequence encodes CASSPEWTGHGYTF.

J is TRBJ1-1 and V is TRBV19; the match to TRBD1 covers 7 bases. Germline loops: CDR1 LNHDA, CDR2 SQIVND (reference sequence). After removal of 6 bases from V and 4 bases from J, the junction contained 8 bases not matched to a gene. The CDR3 is 14 residues long. The DNA for the CDR3 is TGTGCCAGTAGCCTGACAGGGTTTGGCACTGAAGCTTTCTTT. Translation: CASSLTGFGTEAFF. The full variable domain, with the rest looked up from reference TRBV19 and TRBJ1-1, is DGGITQSPKYLFRKEGQNVTLSCEQNLNHDAMYWYRQDPGQGLRLIYYSQIVNDFQKGDIAEGYSVSREKKESFPLTVTSAQKNPTAFYLCASSLTGFGTEAFFGQGTRLTVV.

The rearrangement uses TRBV9 and TRBJ1-2; D perhaps matches TRBD1 (6 bases). V gave up 3 bases and J gave up 4 bases, with 10 bases separating them. This CDR3 contains 13 residues. CDR1 and CDR2 (germline): SGDLS, YYNGEE. The CDR3 region is CASSGGLGYGYTF. The CDR3 DNA is TGTGCCAGCAGCGGGGGGCTCGGCTATGGCTACACCTTC. Supplemented by reference TRBV9 and TRBJ1-2, the full variable domain reads DSGVTQTPKHLITATGQRVTLRCSPRSGDLSVYWYQQSLDQGLQFLIQYYNGEERAKGNILERFSAQQFPDLHSELNLSSLELGDSALYFCASSGGLGYGYTFGSGTRLTVV.

The rearrangement joins TRBV5-4 to TRBJ2-5; D uncertain. The CDR3 consists of 11 residues. Trimming took 3 bases from V and 5 from J, leaving 5 bases between them. Germline assignment: CDR1 SGHNT and CDR2 YYREEE (reference sequence). The CDR3 DNA reads as TGTGCCAGCAGCTCCGGGGAGACCCAGTACTTC. This encodes CASSSGETQYF. The full variable domain, rest sourced from reference TRBV5-4 and TRBJ2-5, is ETGVTQSPTHLIKTRGQQVTLRCSSQSGHNTVSWYQQALGQGPQFIFQYYREEENGRGNFPPRFSGLQFPNYSSELNVNALELDDSALYLCASSSGETQYFGPGTRLLVL.

The rearrangement joins TRBV19 to TRBJ2-7, with TRBD2 matching 7 bases. CDR1 LNHDA and CDR2 SQIVND come from the germline V gene (reference sequence). With V trimmed by 3 bases and J by 3 bases, 8 bases remained unmatched. The CDR3 loop spans 15 amino acids. The CDR3 loop is CASSIGGRALYEQYF. CDR3 bases: TGTGCCAGTAGTATCGGTGGGAGGGCCCTCTACGAGCAGTACTTC.